This T cell receptor (beta chain) was recorded in a study of cytotoxic CD8 clonotypes in ibrutinib-treated CLL. Study-wide findings and caveats: Baseline levels were approached again at progression, after clonality had risen at ibrutinib response. Private clonotypes, not public ones, expanded at ibrutinib response.

Trimming took 5 bases from V and 10 from J, leaving 12 bases between them. The germline gives CDR1 MNHNS, CDR2 SASEGT. This CDR3 contains 12 residues. Method: immunoSEQ multiplex PCR; TCRdb's copy keeps in-frame clones and lacks some. Of tens of thousands of clones in the sample, 50% to 70% were seen once. With respect to this clone: Its specificity is not known.

The TCR sequence derives from a human donor with chronic lymphocytic leukemia. Sequenced material: PBMCs, taken after 24 months of ibrutinib treatment. This chain connects TRBV6-1 to TRBJ2-1; D unclear. The CDR3: CASSQSSREQFF. In nucleotides, the CDR3 is TGTGCCAGCAGTCAGTCCAGTCGGGAGCAGTTCTTC.